Shown below are 8 T cell receptor beta chains from a single sample sequenced in a study of beta chain features in type 1 diabetes. Study-wide results and caveats: Shortening of TCRB CDR3s, moderate but significant, appeared in all four CD4+ subsets of Type 1 diabetes patients.

These receptors' antigens are unknown. Investigators reverse transcribed all isolated RNA, so they sequenced expressed TCRB transcripts. Data came from immunoSEQ multiplex PCR; TCRdb stores just in-frame clones and leaves some out. The sample yields about 160,000 clones, approximately 8% seen once. The specimen sequenced was central memory CD4+ T cells from blood. The receptors originated from a man aged 18 to 29 with type 1 diabetes.

The chain recombines TRBV5-1 with TRBJ1-1; a possible D gene is TRBD1 (5 bases). CDR3 length: 13 amino acids. The V gene's germline CDR1 is SGHRS and CDR2 YFSETQ. V was trimmed by 3 bases and J by 4 bases, leaving 10 bases between them. CDR3 nucleotides: TGCGCCAGCAGCTCCGGGGGAAGCACTGAAGCTTTCTTT. Its protein is CASSSGGSTEAFF.

This clone was observed a few times. CDR3: CASSPKAPGQGSGNTIYF. DNA for the CDR3: TGTGCCAGCTCACCGAAGGCCCCGGGACAGGGCTCTGGAAACACCATATATTTT. The chain recombines TRBV18 with TRBJ1-3; 9 bases map to TRBD1. Germline V gene data show CDR1 as KGHSH and CDR2 as LQKENI. J was trimmed by 0 bases and V by 3 bases; bases with no gene match: 9. The CDR3 has 18 residues.

The genes are TRBV28 and TRBJ1-5; D unresolved. Trimming shortened V by 6 bases and J by 4 bases, and 7 bases separated the two germline ends. CDR3 length equals 12 residues. Germline CDR1 MDHEN, CDR2 SYDVKM. CDR3 sequence: CASSSKNQPQHF. In DNA form, the CDR3 reads TGTGCCAGCAGCTCTAAGAATCAGCCCCAGCATTTT. The full variable domain, rest sourced from reference TRBV28 and TRBJ1-5, is DVKVTQSSRYLVKRTGEKVFLECVQDMDHENMFWYRQDPGLGLRLIYFSYDVKMKEKGDIPEGYSVSREKKERFSLILESASTNQTSMYLCASSSKNQPQHFGDGTRLSIL.

The chain joins TRBV5-1 to TRBJ2-7, with a weak D call TRBD2 (7 bases). Germline values: CDR1 SGHRS, CDR2 YFSETQ. Trimming stripped 3 bases from V and 4 bases from J, with 11 bases between. The CDR3 extends over 13 amino acids. CDR3 protein: CASSSGGGYEQYF. The CDR3 DNA reads TGCGCCAGCAGCTCGGGGGGCGGGTACGAGCAGTACTTC.

This clone was picked up a small number of times. The chain has TRBV27 and TRBJ2-7, with D possibly being TRBD1 (6 bases). This CDR3 is 14 amino acids long. Germline V gene sequence: CDR1 MNHEY, CDR2 SMNVEV (reference sequence). Trimming pared 7 bases from V and 5 bases from J, leaving 18 bases between. This CDR3 reads CASTPWLDSHEQYF. The CDR3 DNA reads as TGTGCCAGCACACCTTGGTTGGACAGCCACGAGCAGTACTTC.

This clone occurred a few times. Other DNA sequences from this sample encode an identical CDR3 as well. The V gene is TRBV18, the J gene TRBJ2-5; the match to TRBD2 covers 7 bases. This CDR3 contains 13 residues. J lost 2 bases, V lost 3 bases, and 0 bases had no gene match. The germline CDR1 and CDR2 sequences are KGHSH and LQKENI. For the CDR3, the DNA is TGTGCCAGCTCACCGGGGGGGCAAGAGACCCAGTACTTC. Protein: CASSPGGQETQYF. The full variable domain, rest sourced from reference TRBV18 and TRBJ2-5, is NAGVMQNPRHLVRRRGQEARLRCSPMKGHSHVYWYRQLPEEGLKFMVYLQKENIIDESGMPKERFSAEFPKEGPSILRIQQVVRGDSAAYFCASSPGGQETQYFGPGTRLLVL.

This clone was picked up a small number of times. Other DNA sequences of this sample code for an identical CDR3. The chain carries TRBV5-1 and TRBJ2-5, with D hard to call. The CDR3 runs 13 residues. Trimming stripped 0 bases from V and 5 bases from J, with 8 bases between. Germline V gene lookup returns CDR1 SGHRS and CDR2 YFSETQ. The CDR3: CASSLGAGETQYF. The CDR3 nucleotides are TGCGCCAGCAGCTTGGGGGCTGGGGAGACCCAGTACTTC.

The J gene is TRBJ1-2, the V gene TRBV18; 7 nucleotides match TRBD1. The V gene end was trimmed by 3 bases and the J gene end by 1 base; junction bases not matched to a gene: 8. Germline-derived CDR1 and CDR2 are KGHSH and LQKENI. This CDR3 has 16 amino acids. The chain's CDR3 is CASSPAWGQLNYGYTF. CDR3 in DNA: TGTGCCAGCTCACCCGCATGGGGACAGCTTAACTATGGCTACACCTTC.